The 22 T cell receptor beta chains listed next were all sequenced from one sample in a study of T cell responses to AZD1222 COVID-19 vaccine. Sequencing used immunoSEQ multiplex PCR; TCRdb keeps in-frame clones, though not all of them. Altogether approximately 150,000 clones are present, about 91% being singletons, with the ten largest covering approximately 3.6%. This specimen was peripheral blood, taken 28 days after the second AZD1222 dose. Receptors were obtained from an adult who received the AZD1222 COVID-19 vaccine.

The V call is TRBV19, the J call TRBJ1-4; 11 bases agree with TRBD1. The CDR3 runs to 15 residues. Trimming took 5 bases from V and 7 from J; bases not matched to a gene: 6. In germline, CDR1 is LNHDA, CDR2 SQIVND (reference sequence). CDR3 nucleotides: TGTGCCAGTAGTCAAGGACAGGGGGCTATTGAAAAACTGTTTTTT. Encoded protein: CASSQGQGAIEKLFF.

V and J are TRBV11-1 and TRBJ2-7; 7 bases match TRBD2. Germline V gene lookup returns CDR1 SGHAT and CDR2 FQDESV (reference sequence). V trimming: 6 bases; J trimming: 3 bases; junction bases outside the gene matches: 2. The CDR3 length is 12 residues. This CDR3 is CASSWTSYEQYF. CDR3 sequence (DNA): TGTGCCAGCAGTTGGACTAGCTACGAGCAGTACTTC.

This chain uses TRBV12-5 with TRBJ2-5; 15 positions agree with TRBD2. This CDR3 is 18 amino acids long. Germline trimming cut 3 bases from V and 5 bases from J; bases unmatched to any gene: 10. Per germline, CDR1 LGHNT and CDR2 FRNRAP. The CDR3 is CASGLGVRGTSGRETQYF. The CDR3 DNA sequence: TGTGCTAGTGGTTTAGGGGTACGGGGGACTAGCGGGAGGGAGACCCAGTACTTC.

CDR3 coding DNA: TGTGCCAGTAGCCGACAGGGAAAAGAGACCCAGTACTTC. Protein product: CASSRQGKETQYF. The chain carries TRBV19 and TRBJ2-5; 7 positions match TRBD1. The V segment lost 6 bases and the J segment 3 bases; nucleotides outside the gene matches: 4. The CDR3 contains 13 residues. The V gene's germline CDR1 is LNHDA and CDR2 SQIVND (reference sequence).

The J gene is TRBJ1-5, the V gene TRBV30; 10 bases are a match to TRBD1. V lost 0 bases, J lost 10 bases, and 12 bases stayed unmatched. The germline gives CDR1 GTSNPN, CDR2 SVGIG (reference sequence). The CDR3 extends over 16 amino acids. CDR3 residues: CAWSVRTGGAGYPQHF. In DNA form, the CDR3 reads TGTGCCTGGAGTGTAAGGACAGGGGGTGCTGGTTATCCCCAGCATTTT.

The CDR3 sequence is CASSEPGSPGNTIYF. The CDR3 DNA sequence: TGTGCCAGCAGTGAGCCAGGGTCCCCTGGAAACACCATATATTTT. The J gene is TRBJ1-3, the V gene TRBV6-1; tentative D call: TRBD1 (5 bases). Germline values: CDR1 MNHNS, CDR2 SASEGT. This CDR3 spans 15 amino acids. V lost 3 bases and J lost 2, with 11 bases in between.

This clone has more than one count but fewer than ten. The chain has TRBV7-2 and TRBJ1-2; possibly TRBD1 for D (6 bases). Between the trimmed V and J ends, which lost 3 bases and 7 bases, there was a span of 12 bases. Germline V lookup: CDR1 SGHTA, CDR2 FQGNSA. This CDR3 comprises 13 residues. CDR3 nucleotide sequence: TGTGCCAGCAGCTTGTCGGGGGCGATTGGCTACACCTTC. It codes for CASSLSGAIGYTF.

The rearrangement links TRBV6-5 to TRBJ2-1; TRBD1 matches at 9 bases. Germline loops: CDR1 MNHEY, CDR2 SVGAGI. The CDR3 loop spans 15 amino acids. V lost 6 bases and J lost 4; bases outside the gene matches: 7. The chain's CDR3 is CASRRQGGRYNEQFF. Written as DNA, the CDR3 is TGTGCCAGCAGGAGACAGGGGGGGAGGTACAATGAGCAGTTCTTC.

The chain combines TRBV11-3 with TRBJ2-5; perhaps TRBD2 as D (5 bases). Germline-derived CDR1 and CDR2 are SGHNT and YENEEA. Trimming shortened V by 7 bases and J by 9 bases, and 15 bases separated the two germline ends. CDR3 size: 12 residues. Written as DNA, the CDR3 is TGTGCCAGCACCTCTAGGGAGTTTCCCCAGTACTTC. Its protein is CASTSREFPQYF.

This clone has a handful of counts. V gene TRBV4-1 combines with J gene TRBJ1-2; 9 bases fit TRBD1. Trimming took 0 bases from V and 7 from J; bases not matched to a gene: 9. Germline V lookup: CDR1 MGHRA, CDR2 YSYEKL. CDR3 size: 16 residues. DNA for the CDR3: TGCGCCAGCAGCCAAGAGCAGACAGGGGGATTGAGTGGCTACACCTTC. Protein product: CASSQEQTGGLSGYTF.

A word on this clone: Other DNA sequences of this sample code for an identical CDR3. The chain recombines TRBV4-1 with TRBJ2-5; D may be TRBD1 (6 bases). The CDR3 loop spans 15 amino acids. Germline V gene data show CDR1 as MGHRA and CDR2 as YSYEKL. V shed 1 base and J shed 3 bases, with 12 bases lying between them. The CDR3: CASSQAGTGKETQYF. The CDR3 DNA follows: TGCGCCAGCAGCCAAGCGGGTACAGGGAAAGAGACCCAGTACTTC.

The chain is built from TRBV4-3 and TRBJ2-7, with a possible D match to TRBD1 (6 bases). V was shortened by 0 bases and J by 2 bases, with 17 bases between the two germline ends. Germline loops: CDR1 LGHNA, CDR2 YSLEER. This CDR3 has 17 residues. The CDR3 is CASSQDRGIGRPYEQYF. The CDR3 DNA reads TGCGCCAGCAGCCAAGATAGGGGGATTGGGCGGCCCTACGAGCAGTACTTC.

This rearrangement joins TRBV5-1 to TRBJ2-3; D could derive from TRBD1 or TRBD2 (7 bases each). Germline V gene sequence: CDR1 SGHRS, CDR2 YFSETQ. Trimming cost V 1 base and J 6 bases, with 12 bases left between them. The CDR3 is 14 residues long. For the CDR3, the DNA is TGCGCCAGCAGCTTGCAGGGGGGGCGGGATACGCAGTATTTT. Encoded protein: CASSLQGGRDTQYF.

This clone was seen just once. The genes are TRBV7-2 and TRBJ2-3; 13 positions agree with TRBD2. The CDR3 covers 17 residues. The germline V gene has CDR1 SGHTA and CDR2 FQGNSA. V shed 1 base and J 6 bases; nucleotides not matched to a gene: 7. CDR3 protein: CASSLVLAGGPRDTQYF. The DNA for the CDR3 is TGTGCCAGCAGCTTAGTACTAGCGGGAGGGCCAAGGGATACGCAGTATTTT. Together with reference TRBV7-2 and TRBJ2-3, the CDR3 gives the full variable domain: GAGVSQSPSNKVTEKGKDVELRCDPISGHTALYWYRQSLGQGLEFLIYFQGNSAPDKSGLPSDRFSAERTGGSVSTLTIQRTQQEDSAVYLCASSLVLAGGPRDTQYFGPGTRLTVL.

The genes are TRBV19 and TRBJ2-5, with TRBD2 identical over 13 bases. The V gene end was trimmed by 6 bases and the J gene end by 3 bases; junction bases not matched to a gene: 4. CDR3 length equals 15 residues. CDR1 and CDR2 (germline): LNHDA, SQIVND (reference sequence). CDR3 amino acids: CASRPGLAGKETQYF. DNA for the CDR3: TGTGCCAGTAGACCGGGACTAGCGGGGAAAGAGACCCAGTACTTC.

This rearrangement joins TRBV28 to TRBJ1-5; 9 nucleotides agree with TRBD1. The V segment lost 5 bases and the J segment 7 bases; nucleotides outside the gene matches: 15. This CDR3 comprises 17 residues. Germline V lookup: CDR1 MDHEN, CDR2 SYDVKM. CDR3 protein: CASSPLPGTGSGQPQHF. CDR3 sequence (DNA): TGTGCCAGCAGTCCCCTCCCCGGGACAGGGAGTGGACAGCCCCAGCATTTT.

V and J are TRBV11-3 and TRBJ2-7; perhaps TRBD2 as D (5 bases). The CDR3 contains 13 residues. Germline CDR1 reads SGHNT; CDR2 reads YENEEA. Between the trimmed V and J ends, which lost 5 bases and 3 bases, there was a span of 11 bases. The CDR3 bases are TGTGCCAGCAGCCCCCTGGGGAGCTACGAGCAGTACTTC. Its translation: CASSPLGSYEQYF.

V and J are TRBV30 and TRBJ2-7, with 7 positions matching TRBD1. V was pared by 2 bases and J by 5 bases, with 6 bases of the junction left unmatched. Germline CDR1 and CDR2: GTSNPN and SVGIG (reference sequence). The CDR3 spans 13 residues. The CDR3 region is CAWSRGQVHEQYF. In DNA form, the CDR3 reads TGTGCCTGGAGTAGAGGACAGGTACACGAGCAGTACTTC.

This chain joins TRBV6-4 and TRBJ2-1; unclear D gene. Deletions cut 0 bases from V and 2 bases from J, with 14 bases between. The CDR3 is 17 amino acids. Germline CDR1 and CDR2: MRHNA and SNTAGT. This chain's CDR3 is CASSDSFWSPPYNEQFF. The DNA for the CDR3 is TGTGCCAGCAGTGACTCTTTCTGGTCGCCACCCTACAATGAGCAGTTCTTC.

The V gene is TRBV29-1, the J gene TRBJ2-1; D gene uncertain. The CDR3 runs to 13 residues. V shed 4 bases and J shed 4 bases, with 11 bases lying between them. Per germline, CDR1 SQVTM and CDR2 ANQGSEA. The CDR3 loop is CSVGSFSYNEQFF. In DNA form, the CDR3 reads TGCAGCGTTGGGAGTTTTAGTTACAATGAGCAGTTCTTC.

The chain links TRBV7-8 to TRBJ1-2, with D maybe TRBD1 (5 bases). Germline assignment: CDR1 SGHVS and CDR2 FQNEAQ. CDR3 length equals 18 residues. V lost 0 bases, J lost 0 bases, and 17 bases lay in between. Written as DNA, the CDR3 is TGTGCCAGCAGCTTAGCCAGGGAGGGGCTCAACCCTAACTATGGCTACACCTTC. Translated, it gives CASSLAREGLNPNYGYTF.

The rearrangement uses TRBV2 and TRBJ2-7, with D perhaps matching TRBD1 (6 bases). Between the trimmed V and J ends, which lost 6 bases and 3 bases, there was a span of 15 bases. Germline CDR1 reads SNHLY; CDR2 reads FYNNEI. The CDR3 has 14 amino acids. The CDR3, as DNA: TGTGCCAGCAGGAACGGGACATCTTTCTACGAGCAGTACTTC. Amino acid sequence: CASRNGTSFYEQYF.